These T cell receptor beta chains were read from a single sample in a study of blood T cell repertoires in COVID-19. Generated by immunoSEQ multiplex PCR, the TCRdb table keeps only in-frame clones and is missing some. The sample carries about 180,000 clones, 80% to 90% recorded once. The sequencing input was peripheral blood. These receptors were collected from a woman aged 65 to 85 with COVID-19, enrolled during active disease. Each CDR3 is given with its conserved first and last residue. The order of the fields is D gene, V gene, clone size, J gene, CDR3 protein, CDR3 DNA. D genes are given only for firm matches. Clone size is stated in some rows and not others, as once, few, many or a class when expanded.

TRBD1	TRBV14	-	TRBJ1-3	CASSLTGTGGGNTIYF	TGTGCCAGCAGCCTCACCGGGACAGGGGGTGGAAACACCATATATTTT
-	TRBV7-2	-	TRBJ2-3	CASSLRRTTSDTQYF	TGTGCCAGCAGCCTCCGGAGGACTACCTCAGATACGCAGTATTTT
TRBD2	TRBV11-3	-	TRBJ2-2	CASSPGGGRPYTGELFF	TGTGCCAGCAGCCCGGGCGGCGGGAGGCCGTACACCGGGGAGCTGTTTTTT
TRBD2	TRBV10-3	once	TRBJ2-1	CAVQLAVNSYNEQFF	TGTGCCGTACAACTAGCGGTTAACTCCTACAATGAGCAGTTCTTC
TRBD1	TRBV6-1	-	TRBJ2-5	CASSERDRGIFETQYF	TGTGCCAGCAGTGAACGGGACAGGGGTATATTCGAGACCCAGTACTTC
TRBD1	TRBV29-1	-	TRBJ2-7	CSVGRVGQGSGEQYF	TGCAGCGTTGGTCGAGTGGGACAGGGGTCCGGCGAGCAGTACTTC
-	TRBV28	-	TRBJ1-4	CASMAGHLEKLFF	TGTGCCAGCATGGCAGGGCACCTTGAAAAACTGTTTTTT
-	TRBV2	-	TRBJ2-2	CASRPGTPQNTGELFF	TGTGCCAGCAGGCCAGGGACTCCCCAGAACACCGGGGAGCTGTTTTTT
-	TRBV2	-	TRBJ2-3	CASSGGRLGLITDTQYF	TGTGCCAGCAGTGGGGGGCGTCTAGGGTTAATCACAGATACGCAGTATTTT
-	TRBV19	-	TRBJ1-2	CASSIKELASRGYTF	TGTGCCAGTAGTATTAAAGAACTCGCTTCTAGAGGCTACACCTTC
TRBD2	TRBV29-1	-	TRBJ2-2	CSVEGTSGSGTGELFF	TGCAGCGTTGAAGGGACTAGCGGGAGTGGAACCGGGGAGCTGTTTTTT
TRBD1	TRBV30	-	TRBJ2-7	CAWSPGTGSHEQYF	TGTGCCTGGAGCCCAGGGACAGGGTCCCACGAGCAGTACTTC